This T cell receptor (beta chain) was obtained from a study of T-cell reconstitution after alpha-beta-depleted transplantation in children. Study-level findings and limits: Expanded clones from the graft, numbering several hundred, reportedly supplied alpha-beta T cells about two months after transplant. Surviving recipient T cells and thymic progenitors produced the high day-60 TCRbeta diversity seen in some patients. From newly produced T cells came most of the T-cell counts and diversity one year after transplant.

This clonotype was detected many times. Its antigen is still unknown. The authors prepared the TCRbeta library with unique molecular identifiers. One entry per CDR3 protein, called by TCRdb with MiXCR from the PCR reads. The sample lists about 230,000 distinct CDR3 sequences; about a tenth were seen once. The origin of this receptor is a child younger than two with acute myeloid leukemia, due to receive a stem cell transplant. The source was PBMCs, collected before TCRalphabeta/CD19-depleted stem cell transplant.

The CDR3 coding sequence is TGCAGCGTTGCTAGCGGAGCCTACGAGCAGTACTTC. Translating it yields CSVASGAYEQYF. V gene TRBV29-1 combines with J gene TRBJ2-7; TRBD2 matches 7 bases. The CDR3 is 12 amino acids. The V gene's germline CDR1 is SQVTM and CDR2 ANQGSEA. After removal of 4 bases from V and 2 bases from J, the junction contained 2 bases not matched to a gene.